This T cell receptor (beta chain) was identified during a study of cytomegalovirus exposure and HLA in healthy donors. PCR involved 60 Vbeta and 13 Jbeta primers. Repertoires were generated with immunoSEQ multiplex PCR, while TCRdb's copy carries only in-frame clones and drops some. The data show a few hundred thousand clones, around four fifths seen once. Overall study results and limits: For TCR beta chains, V- and J-gene trimming was later linked to a missense DCLRE1C variant.

For this clone: The target antigen is unknown.

V was clipped by 2 bases and J by 0 bases; unmatched bases: 8. Germline CDR1 and CDR2: MGHRA and YSYEKL. This CDR3 contains 17 residues. Healthy bone marrow donors formed the donor group. V gene TRBV4-1 combines with J gene TRBJ2-5; 8 bases line up with TRBD2. The clonotype originates from a woman between 40 and 55 years old in good health and CMV-seropositive. The sample was PBMCs. For the CDR3, the DNA is TGCGCCAGCAGCCAATTACTGGCTAGCGGGTACCAAGAGACCCAGTACTTC. Its protein is CASSQLLASGYQETQYF.